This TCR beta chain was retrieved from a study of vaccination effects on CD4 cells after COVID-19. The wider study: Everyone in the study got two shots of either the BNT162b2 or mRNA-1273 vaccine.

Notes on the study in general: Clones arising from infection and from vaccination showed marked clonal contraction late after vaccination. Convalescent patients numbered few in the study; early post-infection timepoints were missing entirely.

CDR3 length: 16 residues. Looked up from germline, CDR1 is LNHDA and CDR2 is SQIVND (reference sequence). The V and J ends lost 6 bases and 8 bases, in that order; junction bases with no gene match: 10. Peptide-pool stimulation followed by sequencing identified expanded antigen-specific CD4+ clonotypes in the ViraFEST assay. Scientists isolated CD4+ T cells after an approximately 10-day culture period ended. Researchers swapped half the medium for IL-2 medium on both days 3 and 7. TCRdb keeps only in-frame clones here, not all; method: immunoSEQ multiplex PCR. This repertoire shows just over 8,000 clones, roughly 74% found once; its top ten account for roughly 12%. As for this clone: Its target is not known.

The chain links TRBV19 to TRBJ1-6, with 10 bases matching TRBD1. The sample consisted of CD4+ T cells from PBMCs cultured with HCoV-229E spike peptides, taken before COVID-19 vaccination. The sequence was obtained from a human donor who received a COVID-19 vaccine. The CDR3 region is CASRRQGARGDSPLHF. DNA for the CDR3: TGTGCCAGTAGGAGACAGGGGGCGCGGGGGGATTCACCCCTCCACTTT.